What follows describes a single TCR beta chain. What it binds is unknown. CDR1 and CDR2 (germline): SEHNR, FQNEAQ (reference sequence). V dropped 3 bases and J dropped 2 bases, with 9 bases sitting between them. The CDR3 sequence is 14 residues long. Second-dose timings of about 4 or about 12 weeks were pooled. The sample originates from a study of T cell responses to AZD1222 COVID-19 vaccine. Notes on the study in general: White British people made up most donors, females outnumbered males, and clonal diversity was possibly underestimated. AZD1222 recipients seropositive at baseline numbered only six or seven.

Method: immunoSEQ multiplex PCR; TCRdb's copy keeps in-frame clones and lacks some. The sample yields about 150,000 clones, around 90% seen once. The gene calls are TRBV7-9 and TRBJ2-3, with a weak D call TRBD2 (6 bases). Sequencing used peripheral blood, obtained 28 days after the second AZD1222 dose. This receptor was identified in an adult who received the AZD1222 COVID-19 vaccine. CDR3 sequence (DNA): TGTGCCAGCAGCTTTCCGGGAGCCACAGATACGCAGTATTTT. Translating it yields CASSFPGATDTQYF.